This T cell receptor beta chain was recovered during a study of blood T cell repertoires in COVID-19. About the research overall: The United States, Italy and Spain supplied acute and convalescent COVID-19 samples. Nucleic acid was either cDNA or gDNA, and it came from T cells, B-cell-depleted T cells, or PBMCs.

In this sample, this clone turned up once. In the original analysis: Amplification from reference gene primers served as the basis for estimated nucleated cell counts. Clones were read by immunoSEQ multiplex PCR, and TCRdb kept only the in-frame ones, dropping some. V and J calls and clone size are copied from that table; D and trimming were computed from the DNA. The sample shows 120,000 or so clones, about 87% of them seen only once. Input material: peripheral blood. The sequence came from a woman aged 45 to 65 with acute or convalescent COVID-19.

The DNA of the CDR3 is TGTGCCTATAGTACTTCCTCAAACACTGAAGCTTTCTTT. Translated: CAYSTSSNTEAFF. The genes are TRBV28 and TRBJ1-1; no definite D call. Trimming pared 11 bases from V and 2 bases from J, leaving 15 bases between. This CDR3 spans 13 amino acids. CDR1 is MDHEN and CDR2 is SYDVKM in the germline V gene.